This TCR beta chain was found in a study of blood T cell repertoires in COVID-19. In the study overall: PBMCs, B-cell-depleted T cells, or T cells provided the cDNA or gDNA that made up the material.

Original methodology: Reference gene primer amplification gave estimated nucleated cell counts. Sequencing used immunoSEQ multiplex PCR; TCRdb keeps in-frame clones, though not all of them. V and J calls plus clone size are reproduced from that table; the DNA served to infer D and trimming. This sample yields some 390,000 clones, of which approximately 87% are seen a single time; roughly 2.1% belongs to the top ten. Seattle researchers signed up patients amid active infection and tracked them longitudinally. This receptor was identified in a woman aged 55 to 70 with COVID-19, enrolled during active disease. The sample taken for sequencing was peripheral blood.

CDR3 bases: TGTGCCAGCTCACCAGTACAGGCATATCAGCCCCAGCATTTT. Translated, it gives CASSPVQAYQPQHF. V is TRBV18 and J is TRBJ1-5; possible D gene TRBD1, 5 bases. V lost 2 bases to trimming and J lost 5 bases, with 10 bases between them. There are 14 residues in the CDR3. The V gene's germline CDR1 is KGHSH and CDR2 LQKENI.